This T cell receptor (beta chain) is from a study of beta chain features in type 1 diabetes. The isolated RNA, all of it, was reverse transcribed, so expressed TCRB transcripts were what got sequenced. Libraries were prepared by immunoSEQ multiplex PCR; TCRdb keeps only in-frame clonotypes and omits some of them. The sample lists over 700,000 clones; under 20% were seen once. The table lists this clone with a few counts. V dropped 7 bases and J dropped 3; count of bases not matched to a gene: 5. CDR3 length: 14 amino acids. Germline V lookup: CDR1 SQVTM, CDR2 ANQGSEA. The TCR comes from a woman aged 18-29 years in good health. Sequencing was done on a sample of naive CD4+ T cells from blood. The V and J genes are TRBV29-1 and TRBJ2-1, with 11 bases that match TRBD2. CDR3: CSETSGNVYNEQFF. The CDR3 bases are TGCAGCGAGACTAGCGGGAATGTCTACAATGAGCAGTTCTTC.